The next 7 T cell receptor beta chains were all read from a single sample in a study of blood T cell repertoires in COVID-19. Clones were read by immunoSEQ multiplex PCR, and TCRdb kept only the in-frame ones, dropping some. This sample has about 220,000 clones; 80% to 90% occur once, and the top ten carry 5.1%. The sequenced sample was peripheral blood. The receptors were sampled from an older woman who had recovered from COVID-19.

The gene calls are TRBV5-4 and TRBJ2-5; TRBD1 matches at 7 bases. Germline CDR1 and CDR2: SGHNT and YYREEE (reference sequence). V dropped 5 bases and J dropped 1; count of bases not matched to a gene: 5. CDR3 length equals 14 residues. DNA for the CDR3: TGTGCCAGCAGTTACAACAGGGGCCAAGAGACCCAGTACTTC. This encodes CASSYNRGQETQYF.

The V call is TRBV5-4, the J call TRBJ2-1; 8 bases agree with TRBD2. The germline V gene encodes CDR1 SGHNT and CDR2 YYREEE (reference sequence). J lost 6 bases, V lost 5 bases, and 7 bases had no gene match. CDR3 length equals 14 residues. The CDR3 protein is CASRSGGLGNEQFF. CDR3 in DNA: TGTGCCAGCAGGTCGGGGGGGCTCGGCAATGAGCAGTTCTTC.

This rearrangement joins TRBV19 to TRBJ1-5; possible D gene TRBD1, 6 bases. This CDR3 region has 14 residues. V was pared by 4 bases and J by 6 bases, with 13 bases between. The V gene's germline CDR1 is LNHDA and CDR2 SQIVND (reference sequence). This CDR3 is CASSTQGEGQPQHF. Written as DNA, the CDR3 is TGTGCCAGTAGTACACAGGGTGAGGGTCAGCCCCAGCATTTT.

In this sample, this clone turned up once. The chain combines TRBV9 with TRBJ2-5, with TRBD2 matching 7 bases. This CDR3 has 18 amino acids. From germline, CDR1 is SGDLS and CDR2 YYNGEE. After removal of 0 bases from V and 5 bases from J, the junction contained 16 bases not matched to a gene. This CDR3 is CASSVGDRGDRYSETQYF. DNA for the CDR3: TGTGCCAGCAGCGTAGGAGATCGGGGGGACCGTTATTCGGAGACCCAGTACTTC.

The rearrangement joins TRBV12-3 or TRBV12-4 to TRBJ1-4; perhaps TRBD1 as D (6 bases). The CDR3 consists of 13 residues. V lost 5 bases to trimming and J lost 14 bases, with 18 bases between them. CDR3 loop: CASSVEQGGLLFF. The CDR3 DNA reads TGTGCCAGCAGTGTTGAACAGGGAGGGCTTCTGTTTTTT.

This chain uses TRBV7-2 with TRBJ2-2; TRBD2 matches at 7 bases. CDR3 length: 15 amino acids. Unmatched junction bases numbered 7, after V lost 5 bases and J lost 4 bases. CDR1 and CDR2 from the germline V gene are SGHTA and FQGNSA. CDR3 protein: CASSQRGFFTGELFF. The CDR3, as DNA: TGTGCCAGCAGCCAGCGGGGTTTTTTCACCGGGGAGCTGTTTTTT.

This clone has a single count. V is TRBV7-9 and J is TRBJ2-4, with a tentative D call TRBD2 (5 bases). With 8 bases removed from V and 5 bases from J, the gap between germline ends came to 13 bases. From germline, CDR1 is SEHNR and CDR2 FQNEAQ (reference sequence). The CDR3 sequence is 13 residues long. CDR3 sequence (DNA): TGTGCCAGCCAAACCTTGGGAGAAAACATTCAGTACTTC. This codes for CASQTLGENIQYF. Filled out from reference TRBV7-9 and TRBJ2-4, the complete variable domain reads DTGVSQNPRHKITKRGQNVTFRCDPISEHNRLYWYRQTLGQGPEFLTYFQNEAQLEKSRLLSDRFSAERPKGSFSTLEIQRTEQGDSAMYLCASQTLGENIQYFGAGTRLSVL.